The clone carrying this T cell receptor (beta chain) showed up just a few times. The antigen is not known. This entry is derived from a study of OX40 agonist ivuxolimab in advanced cancers. Study-level findings and limits: Antigen specificity remained undetermined for the expanded peripheral T cells. Among the lowest peripheral clonal expansion occurred in 0.1-3.0 mg/kg partial responders. Dosing at 0.1 to 3.0 mg/kg was accompanied by clonal expansion of CD4+ and CD8+ blood T cells by week 6.

Data came from immunoSEQ multiplex PCR; TCRdb stores just in-frame clones and leaves some out. The table shows about 55,000 clones, with around 77% occurring only once. Anyone with autoimmune disease history or systemic immunosuppression was excluded. The source of this sequence is an adult with an advanced solid tumor such as melanoma, head and neck, liver or kidney cancer. The sequenced sample was CD4+ or CD8+ T cells sorted from blood, obtained in a trial of the OX40 agonist ivuxolimab.

The CDR3 nucleotides are TGTGCCAGCAGCCAAGCGAGGGGAGGAGTAGCTTTCTTT. Its translation: CASSQARGGVAFF. The chain recombines TRBV14 with TRBJ1-1, with D perhaps TRBD1 (5 bases). The CDR3 runs to 13 residues. The V gene lost 1 base and the J gene lost 10 bases, with 13 bases spanning the gap. Germline V gives CDR1 SGHDN, CDR2 FVKESK.